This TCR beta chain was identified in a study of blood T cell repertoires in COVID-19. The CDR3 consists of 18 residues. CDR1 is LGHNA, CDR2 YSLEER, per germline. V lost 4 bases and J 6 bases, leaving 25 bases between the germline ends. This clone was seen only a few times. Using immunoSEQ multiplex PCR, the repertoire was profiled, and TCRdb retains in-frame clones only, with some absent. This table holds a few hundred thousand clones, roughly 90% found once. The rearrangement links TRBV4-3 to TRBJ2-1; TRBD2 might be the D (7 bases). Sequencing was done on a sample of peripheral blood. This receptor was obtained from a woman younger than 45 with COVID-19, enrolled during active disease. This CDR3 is CASSPRSAGGGHPNEQFF. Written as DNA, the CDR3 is TGCGCCAGCAGCCCGCGATCGGCTGGCGGGGGCCATCCCAATGAGCAGTTCTTC.